This TCR beta chain was recorded in a study of blood T cell repertoires in COVID-19. Looking at the study overall: The cDNA or gDNA used as material had been derived from T cells, B-cell-depleted T cells, or PBMCs.

Under the authors' procedure: Reference gene primer amplification yielded estimated nucleated cell counts. Sequencing used immunoSEQ multiplex PCR; TCRdb keeps in-frame clones, though not all of them. V and J calls and clone size are those listed in that table; D and trimming were worked out from the DNA. This table holds approximately 240,000 clones, approximately 86% found once. The CDR3 covers 12 residues. With 8 bases removed from V and 4 bases from J, the gap between germline ends came to 11 bases. Germline V gene data show CDR1 as LNHDA and CDR2 as SQIVND (reference sequence). Living in 24 US areas, the participants were between 18 and 89 years of age. Researchers sorted participants into cohorts using their self-reported clinical history.

This chain joins TRBV19 and TRBJ1-2; D unclear. Material for sequencing was PBMCs or T cells enriched from blood (not recorded which). The receptor was derived from a woman younger than 45 with acute COVID-19. This chain's CDR3 is CASGPEGYGYTF. CDR3 in DNA: TGTGCCAGTGGACCAGAGGGCTATGGCTACACCTTC.